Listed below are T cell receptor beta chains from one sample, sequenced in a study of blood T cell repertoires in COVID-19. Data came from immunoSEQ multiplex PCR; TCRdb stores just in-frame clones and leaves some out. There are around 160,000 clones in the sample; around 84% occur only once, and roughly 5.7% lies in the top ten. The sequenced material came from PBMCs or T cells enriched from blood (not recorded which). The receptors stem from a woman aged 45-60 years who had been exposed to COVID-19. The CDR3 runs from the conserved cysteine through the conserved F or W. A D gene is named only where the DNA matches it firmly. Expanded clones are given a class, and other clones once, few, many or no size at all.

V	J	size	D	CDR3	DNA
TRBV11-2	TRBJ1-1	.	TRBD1	CASSLRQGPNTEAFF	TGTGCCAGCAGCTTACGACAGGGGCCGAACACTGAAGCTTTCTTT
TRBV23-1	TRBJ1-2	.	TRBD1	CASSPRTGAMPYTF	TGCGCCAGCAGTCCGCGGACAGGGGCGATGCCTTACACCTTC
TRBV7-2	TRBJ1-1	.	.	CASSNREAGEAFF	TGTGCCAGCAGCAATAGGGAGGCGGGCGAAGCTTTCTTT
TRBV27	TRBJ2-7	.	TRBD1	CASRTGTGRPGEQYF	TGTGCCAGCAGGACCGGGACAGGGCGACCGGGGGAGCAGTACTTC
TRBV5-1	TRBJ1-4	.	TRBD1	CASSNQGVGEKLFF	TGCGCCAGCAGCAATCAGGGGGTGGGCGAAAAACTGTTTTTT
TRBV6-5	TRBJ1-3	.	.	CASQPSGTRGNTIYF	TGTGCCAGCCAACCGTCCGGGACAAGGGGAAACACCATATATTTT
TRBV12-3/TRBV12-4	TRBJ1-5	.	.	CASSSRVIGPQHF	TGTGCCAGCAGTTCTAGAGTGATCGGGCCCCAGCATTTT
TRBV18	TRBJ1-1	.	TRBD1	CASSPTGDTEAFF	TGTGCCAGCTCACCGACAGGGGACACTGAAGCTTTCTTT
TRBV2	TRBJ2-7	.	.	CASSVGMGEQYF	TGTGCCAGCAGTGTCGGGATGGGCGAGCAGTACTTC
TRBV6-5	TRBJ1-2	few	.	CASSLPKRNYGYTF	TGTGCCAGCAGTTTGCCGAAGAGGAACTATGGCTACACCTTC
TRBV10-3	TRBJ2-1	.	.	CAISKQGTNNEQFF	TGTGCCATCAGTAAACAGGGAACTAACAATGAGCAGTTCTTC
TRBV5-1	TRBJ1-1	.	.	CASSLAGMNTEAFF	TGCGCCAGCAGCTTGGCAGGGATGAACACTGAAGCTTTCTTT
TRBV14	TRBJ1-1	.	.	CASSPIQGNTEAFF	TGTGCCAGCAGTCCTATACAGGGCAACACTGAAGCTTTCTTT
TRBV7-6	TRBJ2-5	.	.	CASSQVQETQYF	TGTGCCAGCAGCCAGGTCCAAGAGACCCAGTACTTC
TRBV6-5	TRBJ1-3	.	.	CASSSSTGSGNTIYF	TGTGCCAGCAGTTCCTCTACAGGGTCCGGAAACACCATATATTTT
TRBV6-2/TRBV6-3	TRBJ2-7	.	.	CASSSAAGFHEQYF	TGTGCCAGCAGTTCGGCGGCAGGGTTCCACGAGCAGTACTTC
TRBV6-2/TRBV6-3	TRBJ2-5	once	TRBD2	CASSPRTSGVLETQYF	TGTGCCAGCAGTCCCCGGACTAGCGGGGTTTTGGAGACCCAGTACTTC
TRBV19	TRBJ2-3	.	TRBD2	CASRKEGGSTDTQYF	TGTGCCAGTAGGAAAGAGGGAGGGAGCACAGATACGCAGTATTTT
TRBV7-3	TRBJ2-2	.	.	CASSPAGVGNTGELFF	TGTGCCAGCAGCCCGGCAGGGGTGGGGAACACCGGGGAGCTGTTTTTT
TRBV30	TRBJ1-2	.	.	CAWSIGWGENYGYTF	TGTGCCTGGAGTATTGGATGGGGCGAGAACTATGGCTACACCTTC
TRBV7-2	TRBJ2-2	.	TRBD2	CANRLAGGPGELFF	TGTGCCAACCGACTAGCGGGGGGTCCCGGGGAGCTGTTTTTT
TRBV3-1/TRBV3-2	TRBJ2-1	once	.	CASSLLVNEQFF	TGTGCCAGCAGCTTACTAGTCAATGAGCAGTTCTTC
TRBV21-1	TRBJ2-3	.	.	CASSASVDVPMTGFGSDTQYF	TGTGCCAGCAGCGCTTCAGTAGATGTGCCCATGACAGGGTTCGGGTCAGATACGCAGTATTTT
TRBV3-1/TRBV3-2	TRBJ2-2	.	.	CASSQDPGTLNTGELFF	TGTGCCAGCAGCCAAGACCCCGGGACACTGAACACCGGGGAGCTGTTTTTT
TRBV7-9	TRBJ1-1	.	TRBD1	CASSYWDRGNTEAFF	TGTGCCAGCAGCTACTGGGACAGGGGAAACACTGAAGCTTTCTTT
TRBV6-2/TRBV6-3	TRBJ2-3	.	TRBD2	CASSRSSGSTDTQYF	TGTGCCAGCAGTCGAAGTAGCGGGAGCACAGATACGCAGTATTTT
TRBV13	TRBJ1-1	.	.	CASSPVGVTEAFF	TGTGCCAGCAGCCCAGTAGGGGTCACTGAAGCTTTCTTT
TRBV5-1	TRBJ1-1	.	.	CASSPKLRGWTEAFF	TGCGCCAGCAGCCCAAAGTTAAGGGGTTGGACTGAAGCTTTCTTT
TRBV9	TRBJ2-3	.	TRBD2	CASSVAPSGEKGTDTQYF	TGTGCCAGCAGCGTAGCCCCTAGCGGGGAGAAGGGCACAGATACGCAGTATTTT
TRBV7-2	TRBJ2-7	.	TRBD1	CASSSATGDEQYF	TGTGCCAGCAGCTCAGCGACAGGGGACGAGCAGTACTTC
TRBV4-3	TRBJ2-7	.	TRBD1	CASSQRPTGYEQYF	TGCGCCAGCAGCCAACGCCCGACAGGGTACGAGCAGTACTTC
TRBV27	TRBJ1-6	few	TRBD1	CASSNDRGLNSPLHF	TGTGCCAGCAGTAACGACAGGGGGCTGAATTCACCCCTCCACTTT
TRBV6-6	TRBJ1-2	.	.	CASSYELRGNYGYTF	TGTGCCAGCAGTTACGAACTCAGGGGCAACTATGGCTACACCTTC
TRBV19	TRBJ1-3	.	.	CASSIGEVHSGNTIYF	TGTGCCAGTAGTATTGGGGAGGTCCACTCTGGAAACACCATATATTTT